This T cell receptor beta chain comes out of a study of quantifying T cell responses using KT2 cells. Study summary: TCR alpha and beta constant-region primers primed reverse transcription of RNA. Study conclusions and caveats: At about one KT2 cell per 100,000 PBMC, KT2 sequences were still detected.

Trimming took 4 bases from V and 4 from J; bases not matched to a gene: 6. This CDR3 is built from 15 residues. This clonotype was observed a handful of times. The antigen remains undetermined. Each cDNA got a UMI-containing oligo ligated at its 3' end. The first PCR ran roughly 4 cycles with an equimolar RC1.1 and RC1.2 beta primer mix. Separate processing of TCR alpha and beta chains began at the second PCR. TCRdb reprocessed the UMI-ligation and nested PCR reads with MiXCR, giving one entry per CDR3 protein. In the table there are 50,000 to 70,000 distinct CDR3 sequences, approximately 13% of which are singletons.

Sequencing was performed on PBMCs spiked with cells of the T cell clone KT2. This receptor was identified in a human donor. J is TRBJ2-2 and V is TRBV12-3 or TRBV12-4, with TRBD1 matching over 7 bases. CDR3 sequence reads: CASSSRQGRTGELFF. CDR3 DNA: TGTGCCAGCAGTTCTCGACAGGGACGCACCGGGGAGCTGTTTTTT.